This is a list of T cell receptor beta chains from one sample in a study of cytomegalovirus exposure and HLA in healthy donors. TCRdb keeps only in-frame clones here, not all; method: immunoSEQ multiplex PCR. This table holds about 98,000 clones, about 90% found once. Sequenced input: PBMCs. All receptors come from a man aged 18 to 35 in good health and CMV-seropositive. CDR3s include the opening cysteine and the closing phenylalanine or tryptophan. Clone size appears in some rows only: once, few, many, or a class for an expanded clone.

TRBV28,-,CASSLLSHEQFF
TRBV19,-,CASSILTSGSVSGEQFF
TRBV28,-,CASSLDSYGYTF
TRBV9,once,CASSLSGGRGNEQFF
TRBV29-1,-,CSVVYDTYNEQFF
TRBV6-1,-,CASSETGAPQNTGELFF
TRBV4-2,-,CASSQDRDSPYNEQFF
TRBV14,-,CASSQWSTSGRRSYEQYF
TRBV7-3,-,CASSVQGAGSGEQFF
TRBV11-2,-,CASSPDRGGGYTF
TRBV11-2,-,CASSPIAGGPFEQYF
TRBV7-2,-,CASRRTLGYEQYF
TRBV6-1,-,CASSAPGTGGVYEQYF
TRBV11-1,-,CASSPERLAGDQETQYF
TRBV5-5,-,CASSLAPTGNTEAFF
TRBV5-1,-,CASSLGAGRGLTDTQYF
TRBV14,-,CASSQSEAIYGYTF